This T cell receptor beta chain was recovered during a study of tumor-infiltrating lymphocytes in primary liver carcinoma. This clonotype came up a few times. The CDR3 runs to 15 residues. Germline CDR1 is DFQATT and CDR2 is SNEGSKA (reference sequence). Trimming cost V 3 bases and J 0 bases, with 15 bases left between them. Unsorted bulk tissue of about 19-33 mg yielded co-extracted RNA and DNA. Total RNA (around 500 ng) served as template for TCR beta cDNA synthesis primed by a constant-region primer. Three nested multiplex PCR rounds, a slightly modified ARM-PCR, produced the libraries for TCR beta. Primers for the first two PCR rounds were TRBV1-TRBV30 forward primers and a C-beta reverse primer (approximately 10 cycles per round). TCRdb re-derived calls from the multiplex PCR reads in MiXCR, one entry per CDR3 protein. Of 99,000 or so distinct CDR3 sequences detected, 80% to 85% appear once; the ten largest clones hold more than 15%.

Sequenced: liver tumor tissue from sampling region 3. Subset indicated: tumor region T3, left-lateral pole. This sequence was found in a man in his forties with primary liver carcinoma and hepatitis B virus infection. The chain joins TRBV20-1 to TRBJ2-7; D perhaps matches TRBD2 (6 bases). The CDR3 region has the DNA TGCAGTGCTAGTATTCCCCTGGGACTCTCCTACGAGCAGTACTTC. Protein sequence: CSASIPLGLSYEQYF.